This TCR beta chain appears in the sequencing data of a study of T cells in Graves' hyperthyroidism and ophthalmopathy. This CDR3 region has 14 residues. Between the trimmed V and J ends, which lost 7 bases and 3 bases, there was a span of 15 bases. Germline CDR1 PRHDT, CDR2 FYEKMQ (reference sequence). Amplification of TCR beta CDR3 regions was performed using RNA transcripts as template. Primed by the HTBI set, a first-round RT-PCR was run on the TCR CDR3. TCRdb passed the multiplex PCR reads through MiXCR, listing each CDR3 protein once. The sample holds 600,000 to 800,000 distinct CDR3 sequences, 30% to 40% seen once.

The sequenced material came from blood. This chain links TRBV13 with TRBJ1-2, with no clear D. The receptor comes from a woman aged 40 to 50 with Graves' hyperthyroidism. Here the CDR3 reads CASNPEGSDYGYTF. The CDR3 DNA sequence: TGTGCCAGCAATCCTGAGGGTTCGGACTATGGCTACACCTTC.